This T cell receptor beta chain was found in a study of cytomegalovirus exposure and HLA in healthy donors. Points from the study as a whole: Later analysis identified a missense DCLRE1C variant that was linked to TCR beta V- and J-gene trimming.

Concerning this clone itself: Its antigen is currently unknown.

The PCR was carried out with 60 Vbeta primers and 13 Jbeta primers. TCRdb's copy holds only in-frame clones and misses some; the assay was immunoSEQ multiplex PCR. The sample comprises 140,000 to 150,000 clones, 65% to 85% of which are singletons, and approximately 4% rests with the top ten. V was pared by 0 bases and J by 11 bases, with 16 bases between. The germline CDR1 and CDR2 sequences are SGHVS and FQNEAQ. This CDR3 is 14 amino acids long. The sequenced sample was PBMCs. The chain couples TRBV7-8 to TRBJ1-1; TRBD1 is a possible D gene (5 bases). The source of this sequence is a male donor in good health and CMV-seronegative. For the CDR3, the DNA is TGTGCCAGCAGCTTAGCCGCGGGGCGGGCCGTGGCTTTCTTT. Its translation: CASSLAAGRAVAFF.